Listed here is a single T cell receptor beta chain. The target antigen is unknown. This sample is drawn from a study of CD8 T cells in Susac syndrome. The study, taken as a whole, reports: The study admitted that it had a relatively small number of individuals in its TCR sequencing and HLA analysis.

RNA, at about 0.5 to 1 ug, was reverse transcribed with random hexamers. The amplification used immunoSEQ multiplex PCR on TCR beta CDR3; it spanned 54 Vbeta and 13 Jbeta. TCRdb used MiXCR to reprocess the immunoSEQ multiplex PCR reads, holding one entry per CDR3 protein. Among 150,000 to 200,000 distinct CDR3 sequences, around 93% were seen once, and the ten largest hold approximately 0.14%. The T cells that were sequenced for TCR beta were CD8+ and CD4+ cells from blood. Negative isolation was applied to CD8+ and CD4+ T cells, and FACS enrichment was applied to TEMRA cells. Germline assignment: CDR1 SGHRS and CDR2 YFSETQ. V was pared by 2 bases and J by 1 base, with 9 bases between. The CDR3 totals 14 residues.

Input material: CD4+ T cells from PBMCs. This TCR was sampled from a human donor in good health. The chain joins TRBV5-1 to TRBJ1-2; no firm D call. This chain's CDR3 is CASSFARSNYGYTF. The CDR3, as DNA: TGCGCCAGCAGCTTCGCTCGGAGTAACTATGGCTACACCTTC. The complete variable domain, with remaining parts taken from reference TRBV5-1 and TRBJ1-2, reads KAGVTQTPRYLIKTRGQQVTLSCSPISGHRSVSWYQQTPGQGLQFLFEYFSETQRNKGNFPGRFSGRQFSNSRSEMNVSTLELGDSALYLCASSFARSNYGYTFGSGTRLTVV.